This T cell receptor beta chain was observed in a study of blood T cell repertoires in COVID-19. Background on the study: Some COVID-19 samples were acute and others convalescent; all came from the United States, Italy and Spain. T cells, B-cell-depleted T cells, or PBMCs provided the cDNA or gDNA that served as material.

The germline gives CDR1 MDHEN, CDR2 SYDVKM. CDR3 length: 14 residues. Trimming removed 5 bases from V and 4 bases from J, with 15 bases in between. TCRdb's table, derived via immunoSEQ multiplex PCR, lists solely in-frame clones and lacks some. The table has approximately 110,000 clones, about 90% seen once. The sequenced sample consisted of peripheral blood. The receptor was derived from a woman aged 50 to 60 with active or convalescent COVID-19. The rearrangement links TRBV28 to TRBJ2-7, with D maybe TRBD1 (6 bases). DNA of the CDR3: TGTGCCAGCAGTCTCTCCCAGGGGCGGTACGAGCAGTACTTC. It encodes CASSLSQGRYEQYF.